In this sample, the clone carrying this T cell receptor (beta chain) turned up many times. Libraries of TCR beta came from iRepertoire HTBI primers plus Arm-PCR of CDR3 regions. A single record per CDR3 protein comes from TCRdb applying MiXCR to the multiplex PCR reads. Here the sample spans 250,000 to 300,000 distinct CDR3 sequences, 18% being singletons. As for time point: newly diagnosed GD, antithyroid drugs for less than 3 months. RNA extracted from PBMCs served as the sequencing template. Patients with Graves' disease were diagnosed by American Thyroid Association guidelines. The data stem from a study of regulatory T cells in long-lasting Graves disease. The data were also submitted as part of a second study, on T cells in Graves' hyperthyroidism and ophthalmopathy. That report notes: Initially, a first-round RT-PCR of the TCR CDR3 employed the HTBI primer set.

This material consisted of peripheral blood mononuclear cells (PBMCs), taken at new diagnosis, from a patient treated with antithyroid drugs. The TCR comes from a woman aged 30 to 39 with Graves disease.

CDR3 sequence: CASSRMSSYNSPLHF. The DNA of the CDR3 is TGTGCCAGCAGCCGGATGAGCTCCTATAATTCACCCCTCCACTTT. The genes are TRBV6-1 and TRBJ1-6; no clear D gene. Trimming shortened V by 6 bases and J by 0 bases, and 9 bases separated the two germline ends. The CDR3 loop spans 15 amino acids. From germline, CDR1 is MNHNS and CDR2 SASEGT.